This entry is about one T cell receptor beta chain. Its antigen is unknown. This sample is part of a study of graft-versus-host responses after intestinal transplantation. The repertoire was sequenced with immunoSEQ multiplex PCR; TCRdb's copy has only in-frame clones and lacks some. The sample lists about 88,000 clones; about 95% were seen once. The specimen comprised unstimulated CD4+ T cells sorted from spleen or lymph node cells, sampled before transplant. This sequence originates from a human donor who was the organ donor for an intestinal transplant.

CDR3 DNA: TGTGCCAGCTCCCCGGGACGGACTAACACTGAAGCTTTCTTT. Its protein is CASSPGRTNTEAFF. V usage is TRBV18 and J usage is TRBJ1-1, with a weak D call TRBD1 (5 bases). The CDR3 consists of 14 residues. Germline V gives CDR1 KGHSH, CDR2 LQKENI. Trimming shortened V by 6 bases and J by 2 bases, and 13 bases separated the two germline ends.